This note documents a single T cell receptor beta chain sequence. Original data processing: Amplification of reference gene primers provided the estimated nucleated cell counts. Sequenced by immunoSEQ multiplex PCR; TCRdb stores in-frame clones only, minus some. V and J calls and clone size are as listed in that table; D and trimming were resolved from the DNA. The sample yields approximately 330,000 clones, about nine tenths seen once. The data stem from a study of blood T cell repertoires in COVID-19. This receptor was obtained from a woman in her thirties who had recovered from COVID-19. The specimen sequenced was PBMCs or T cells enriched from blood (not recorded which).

CDR3: CASSLAGTGYGYTF. The CDR3 coding sequence is TGTGCCAGCAGCTTAGCGGGGACAGGGTATGGCTACACCTTC. The chain combines TRBV7-9 with TRBJ1-2; 9 bases map to TRBD1. The CDR3 extends over 14 amino acids. Germline CDR1 and CDR2: SEHNR and FQNEAQ (reference sequence). V dropped 0 bases and J dropped 5; count of bases not matched to a gene: 1. Complete variable domain (other parts from reference TRBV7-9 and TRBJ1-2): DTGVSQNPRHKITKRGQNVTFRCDPISEHNRLYWYRQTLGQGPEFLTYFQNEAQLEKSRLLSDRFSAERPKGSFSTLEIQRTEQGDSAMYLCASSLAGTGYGYTFGSGTRLTVV.